One sample yielded the 10 T cell receptor beta chains listed below, sequenced in a study of human T cells and chemical hapten exposure. TCRdb re-derived calls from the RACE reads in MiXCR, one entry per CDR3 protein. The sample holds about 69,000 distinct CDR3 sequences, 32% seen once. The time point was: patch test 1, 2 weeks after DPC sensitization. Regarding treatment: therapeutic diphenylcyclopropenone sensitization with weekly scalp DPC. The material sequenced was whole blood, taken in connection with sensitization to the hapten diphenylcyclopropenone (DPC). Receptors originate from a man aged 35 to 55 with alopecia areata. Some clones in this sample may be carry-over from other donors' samples.

This clonotype was detected a few times. The chain joins TRBV5-4 to TRBJ2-1, with 11 bases that match TRBD1. This CDR3 is built from 14 residues. V lost 3 bases and J lost 6; bases outside the gene matches: 2. CDR1 is SGHNT and CDR2 is YYREEE in the germline V gene (reference sequence). This CDR3 is CASSSGTGGNEQFF. CDR3 bases: TGTGCCAGCAGCTCCGGGACAGGGGGCAATGAGCAGTTCTTC.

The J gene is TRBJ2-1, the V gene TRBV20-1; TRBD2 aligns across 16 bases. J gave up 4 bases and V 4 bases, and 16 bases lay outside the gene matches. This CDR3 is built from 20 residues. Germline loops: CDR1 DFQATT, CDR2 SNEGSKA (reference sequence). CDR3 region: CSANLPPGLAGGGDYNEQFF. CDR3 bases: TGCAGTGCTAACCTCCCTCCGGGACTAGCGGGAGGGGGTGATTACAATGAGCAGTTCTTC.

This clonotype was seen a few times. This rearrangement joins TRBV29-1 to TRBJ2-4; D may be TRBD1 (5 bases). The CDR3 loop spans 11 amino acids. V gave up 6 bases and J gave up 15 bases, with 18 bases separating them. Germline lookup yields CDR1 SQVTM and CDR2 ANQGSEA. CDR3 sequence (DNA): TGCAGCGTCCGTAAGACAGACCGGTTGTACTTC. It codes for CSVRKTDRLYF.

The chain carries TRBV27 and TRBJ2-3; 7 nucleotides match TRBD2. J lost 1 base, V lost 5 bases, and 9 bases had no gene match. Germline CDR1 and CDR2: MNHEY and SMNVEV (reference sequence). The CDR3 totals 16 residues. The CDR3 bases are TGTGCCAGCAGTACCCTGGCGGGAGTTGGCACAGATACGCAGTATTTT. Encoded protein: CASSTLAGVGTDTQYF.

CDR3 coding DNA: TGTGCCAGCAGCACCGACAATAGCAATCAGCCCCAGCATTTT. Amino acid sequence: CASSTDNSNQPQHF. The chain employs TRBV7-9 and TRBJ1-5; D uncertain. CDR3 length equals 14 residues. The V gene lost 5 bases and the J gene lost 0 bases, with 8 bases spanning the gap. Germline V CDR1 and CDR2: SEHNR, FQNEAQ (reference sequence).

This chain links TRBV28 with TRBJ2-1, with TRBD2 identical over 9 bases. Germline V CDR1 and CDR2: MDHEN, SYDVKM. V lost 3 bases to trimming and J lost 4 bases; unmatched junction nucleotides: 10. CDR3 size: 17 residues. CDR3 nucleotide sequence: TGTGCCAGCAGTTTCAGTCATCTAGCGGGGCCTTACAATGAGCAGTTCTTC. This gives the protein CASSFSHLAGPYNEQFF.

The chain carries TRBV4-3 and TRBJ2-5; D is ambiguous. The germline gives CDR1 LGHNA, CDR2 YSLEER. Trimming pared 0 bases from V and 5 bases from J, leaving 19 bases between. The CDR3 runs 17 residues. CDR3 amino acids: CASSQDPVPKGTETQYF. In nucleotides, the CDR3 is TGCGCCAGCAGCCAAGATCCAGTCCCCAAGGGTACGGAGACCCAGTACTTC.

This clonotype was recorded once. J is TRBJ2-5 and V is TRBV12-3 or TRBV12-4; TRBD1 might be the D (6 bases). Trimming removed 5 bases from V and 0 bases from J, with 10 bases in between. The CDR3 runs to 14 residues. CDR3 amino acids: CASSPRGYQETQYF. In DNA form, the CDR3 reads TGTGCCAGCAGTCCTAGGGGGTACCAAGAGACCCAGTACTTC.

There are a few counts of this clonotype. V gene TRBV11-2 combines with J gene TRBJ1-2; D perhaps matches TRBD1 (6 bases). The V and J ends lost 0 bases and 3 bases respectively, with 20 bases between them. The CDR3 loop spans 18 amino acids. Germline loops: CDR1 SGHAT, CDR2 FQNNGV. CDR3 coding DNA: TGTGCCAGCAGCTTAGATTACGGAAGGGGGGCGCAGGACTATGGCTACACCTTC. It encodes CASSLDYGRGAQDYGYTF.

V is TRBV28 and J is TRBJ1-6, with TRBD1 matching over 7 bases. CDR1 is MDHEN and CDR2 is SYDVKM in the germline V gene. V shed 3 bases, J shed 10 bases, and the junction held 3 bases outside the gene matches. This CDR3 is built from 13 residues. CDR3 amino acids: CASSFQGDSPLHF. In DNA, the CDR3 is TGTGCCAGCAGTTTTCAGGGGGACTCACCCCTCCACTTT. The full variable domain, in which reference TRBV28 and TRBJ1-6 provide the parts outside the CDR3, is DVKVTQSSRYLVKRTGEKVFLECVQDMDHENMFWYRQDPGLGLRLIYFSYDVKMKEKGDIPEGYSVSREKKERFSLILESASTNQTSMYLCASSFQGDSPLHFGNGTRLTVT.